These 19 T cell receptor beta chains originate from one sample sequenced in a study of identical twins. TCRdb reprocessed the 5' RACE reads with MiXCR, giving one entry per CDR3 protein. Of about 200,000 distinct CDR3 sequences detected, about 11% appear once; the ten largest clones hold over 8%. Material: memory T cells sorted from blood. The receptors were sampled from a man aged 50-60 years in good health.

This clonotype was counted between two and nine times. The chain uses TRBV10-3 and TRBJ2-2; D tentatively fits TRBD1 or TRBD2 (6 bases each). Between the trimmed V and J ends, which lost 8 bases and 4 bases, there was a span of 20 bases. In germline, CDR1 is ENHRY, CDR2 SYGVKD. This CDR3 has 16 residues. CDR3 DNA: TGTGCCATCGGGGGCGGCAGGGAAGCGGGCACCGGGGAGCTGTTTTTT. It translates to CAIGGGREAGTGELFF.

Only a few counts were recorded for this clonotype. This sequence joins TRBV2 and TRBJ2-7; the D gene is possibly TRBD1 (5 bases). Trimming took off 4 bases at V and 3 bases at J, with 13 bases between the two ends. Per the germline V gene, CDR1 is SNHLY and CDR2 is FYNNEI. The CDR3 runs to 14 residues. The CDR3, as DNA: TGTGCCAGCAGTGGGACGACAGCCCTCTACGAGCAGTACTTC. Translated, it gives CASSGTTALYEQYF.

The rearrangement uses TRBV9 and TRBJ2-7; D uncertain. CDR1 and CDR2 from the germline V gene are SGDLS and YYNGEE. There are 15 residues in the CDR3. V gave up 4 bases and J gave up 5 bases, with 19 bases separating them. The CDR3 coding sequence is TGTGCCAGCAGCCGGGTCCCAGGTCCTGGAAACGAGCAGTACTTC. It translates to CASSRVPGPGNEQYF. Together with reference TRBV9 and TRBJ2-7, the CDR3 gives the full variable domain: DSGVTQTPKHLITATGQRVTLRCSPRSGDLSVYWYQQSLDQGLQFLIQYYNGEERAKGNILERFSAQQFPDLHSELNLSSLELGDSALYFCASSRVPGPGNEQYFGPGTRLTVT.

This clonotype was counted ten times or more. The chain recombines TRBV6-2 or TRBV6-3 with TRBJ1-2; D ambiguous. V lost 5 bases and J 1 base, leaving 8 bases between the germline ends. The CDR3 spans 13 residues. From germline, CDR1 is MNHEY and CDR2 SVGEGT. The CDR3 protein is CASSMKINYGYTF. CDR3 in DNA: TGTGCCAGCAGTATGAAGATTAACTATGGCTACACCTTC.

The chain couples TRBV4-3 to TRBJ2-4; 7 bases are a match to TRBD1. CDR3 length equals 19 residues. V gave up 4 bases and J gave up 0 bases; unmatched junction bases: 15. In germline, CDR1 is LGHNA, CDR2 YSLEER. In nucleotides, the CDR3 is TGCGCCAGCAGCCCCGGACAGGAACTTATAAAAATAGCCAAAAACATTCAGTACTTC. This encodes CASSPGQELIKIAKNIQYF.

This clonotype was counted many times. The V gene is TRBV28, the J gene TRBJ1-2; D perhaps matches TRBD1 (6 bases). V shed 8 bases and J shed 4 bases, with 17 bases lying between them. Germline CDR1 reads MDHEN; CDR2 reads SYDVKM. CDR3 size: 14 residues. CDR3 DNA: TGTGCCAGCTCCCCCCAGCAGGGGAGCTATGGCTACACCTTC. This encodes CASSPQQGSYGYTF.

This clonotype was seen many times. V and J are TRBV20-1 and TRBJ2-5, with 9 bases fitting TRBD1. From germline, CDR1 is DFQATT and CDR2 SNEGSKA (reference sequence). V gave up 4 bases and J gave up 5 bases; unmatched junction bases: 11. CDR3 length equals 15 residues. CDR3 amino acids: CSAIPGQGAPETQYF. The CDR3 DNA reads TGCAGTGCTATACCGGGACAGGGTGCCCCCGAGACCCAGTACTTC.

A word on this clonotype: Germline and junction disagree at one end, which may indicate a read error. V usage is TRBV12-3 or TRBV12-4 and J usage is TRBJ1-2, with D possibly being TRBD1 (6 bases). The CDR3 spans 13 residues. Written as DNA, the CDR3 is TGTGCCAGCAGTCCAGGGGTGGGCTATAGCTACACCTTC. Translated, it gives CASSPGVGYSYTF.

V gene TRBV14 combines with J gene TRBJ1-3; a weak D match, TRBD1 (5 bases). The V gene lost 4 bases and the J gene lost 0 bases, with 16 bases spanning the gap. Germline-derived CDR1 and CDR2 are SGHDN and FVKESK. The CDR3 loop spans 17 amino acids. CDR3 coding DNA: TGTGCCAGCAGCCCAACCCGACAGTTCCACTCTGGAAACACCATATATTTT. Translating it yields CASSPTRQFHSGNTIYF.

This chain connects TRBV2 to TRBJ1-2; D is unclear. The CDR3 length is 12 residues. Trimming cost V 2 bases and J 7 bases, with 8 bases left between them. Per the germline V gene, CDR1 is SNHLY and CDR2 is FYNNEI. In DNA, the CDR3 is TGTGCCAGCAGTGAATCTGTTGGTGGCTACACCTTC. It translates to CASSESVGGYTF.

J is TRBJ2-3 and V is TRBV4-2, with D unclear. The V and J ends lost 2 bases and 4 bases respectively, with 16 bases between them. Germline CDR1 and CDR2: LGHNA and YNFKEQ. The CDR3 totals 16 residues. The CDR3 spells CASSQKVSVFADTQYF. For the CDR3, the DNA is TGTGCCAGCAGCCAAAAGGTGTCCGTCTTCGCAGATACGCAGTATTTT.

V is TRBV11-2 and J is TRBJ2-2, with 15 nucleotides matching TRBD2. Germline V lookup: CDR1 SGHAT, CDR2 FQNNGV. The CDR3 totals 21 residues. V lost 1 base to trimming and J lost 3 bases; unmatched junction nucleotides: 12. The CDR3: CASSLGTTGLAGGADTGELFF. In nucleotides, the CDR3 is TGTGCCAGCAGCTTAGGAACCACAGGACTAGCGGGAGGGGCGGACACCGGGGAGCTGTTTTTT.

This clonotype was counted many times. This chain uses TRBV5-1 with TRBJ1-6; perhaps TRBD1 as D (6 bases). Trimming pared 0 bases from V and 9 bases from J, leaving 7 bases between. Germline assignment: CDR1 SGHRS and CDR2 YFSETQ. The CDR3 is made up of 13 amino acids. The CDR3 DNA sequence: TGCGCCAGCAGCTTGGCAGGGGTTTCACCCCTCCACTTT. This codes for CASSLAGVSPLHF.

This clonotype was recorded a few times. The CDR3 nucleotides are TGCAGTGCTAACGACCTAGCGGGGGGGCCCCATGAGCAGTTCTTC. Its translation is CSANDLAGGPHEQFF. The chain uses TRBV20-1 and TRBJ2-1; 12 bases map to TRBD2. The junction had 9 bases not matched to a gene; V was cut back by 4 bases and J by 8 bases. The CDR3 totals 15 residues. Germline V gene data show CDR1 as DFQATT and CDR2 as SNEGSKA (reference sequence).

The chain is built from TRBV5-1 and TRBJ2-1, with TRBD2 matching 8 bases. Germline V gene sequence: CDR1 SGHRS, CDR2 YFSETQ. J gave up 0 bases and V 0 bases, and 5 bases lay outside the gene matches. This CDR3 is built from 17 residues. The CDR3 spells CASSLAGTRSSYNEQFF. CDR3 sequence (DNA): TGCGCCAGCAGCTTGGCCGGGACTAGGAGCTCCTACAATGAGCAGTTCTTC.

The rearrangement joins TRBV4-2 to TRBJ2-7; TRBD2 aligns across 11 bases. CDR1 is LGHNA and CDR2 is YNFKEQ in the germline V gene. This CDR3 contains 14 residues. With V trimmed by 3 bases and J by 3 bases, 1 base remained unmatched. CDR3 in DNA: TGTGCCAGCAGCCAGGGACTAGCGGACTACGAGCAGTACTTC. It yields the protein CASSQGLADYEQYF.

This clonotype was recorded at least ten times. V is TRBV4-2 and J is TRBJ2-2; 9 bases line up with TRBD1. With 4 bases clipped from V and 5 bases from J, the junction kept 5 bases outside the gene matches. The CDR3 has 15 residues. From germline, CDR1 is LGHNA and CDR2 YNFKEQ. The CDR3 sequence is CASSRGQGKTGELFF. CDR3 coding DNA: TGTGCCAGCAGCCGGGGACAGGGAAAAACCGGGGAGCTGTTTTTT.

This clonotype was recorded a few times. V gene TRBV20-1 combines with J gene TRBJ2-5; perhaps TRBD2 as D (7 bases). The CDR3 totals 14 residues. Trimming pared 6 bases from V and 4 bases from J, leaving 18 bases between. Looked up from germline, CDR1 is DFQATT and CDR2 is SNEGSKA (reference sequence). DNA of the CDR3: TGCAGTGCCGAAGTGGGGGGGGCCTCAGAGACCCAGTACTTC. Translated: CSAEVGGASETQYF.

The chain is built from TRBV6-2 or TRBV6-3 and TRBJ1-1, with 7 bases fitting TRBD1. The CDR3 has 14 residues. In germline, CDR1 is MNHEY, CDR2 SVGEGT. The V segment lost 4 bases and the J segment 4 bases; nucleotides outside the gene matches: 6. The CDR3 DNA follows: TGTGCCAGCAGTTTCACAGGGGATGGCACTGAAGCTTTCTTT. Its protein is CASSFTGDGTEAFF.